What follows are 8 T cell receptor beta chains derived from one specimen sequenced in a study of T-cell memory formation after mild COVID-19. TCRdb reanalysed the 5' RACE reads using MiXCR and keeps one entry per CDR3 protein. The data contain 250,000 to 350,000 distinct CDR3 sequences, approximately 19% of them singletons. Sequencing used PBMCs or a T cell subset sorted from them (not recorded which). The receptors derive from a man in his late teens or twenties who had mild COVID-19 (a few samples of this study predate the infection). Cell type and time point are not known.

The rearrangement joins TRBV5-1 to TRBJ2-7; 7 nucleotides align to TRBD2. CDR1 and CDR2 (germline): SGHRS, YFSETQ. The CDR3 length is 14 residues. V trimming: 4 bases; J trimming: 4 bases; junction bases outside the gene matches: 8. CDR3 residues: CASSAAGLTYEQYV. CDR3 nucleotide sequence: TGCGCCAGCAGCGCCGCGGGACTAACTTACGAGCAGTACGTC.

This clonotype was detected only a few times. The chain combines TRBV7-2 with TRBJ2-2; 7 nucleotides match TRBD2. Trimming took 5 bases from V and 7 from J; bases not matched to a gene: 10. The CDR3 consists of 15 residues. The germline V gene encodes CDR1 SGHTA and CDR2 FQGNSA. CDR3 coding DNA: TGTGCCAGCAGCCCACTTGGACTAGTCGGCGGGGAGCTGTTTTTT. Amino acids: CASSPLGLVGGELFF. Full variable domain (missing parts from reference TRBV7-2 and TRBJ2-2): GAGVSQSPSNKVTEKGKDVELRCDPISGHTALYWYRQSLGQGLEFLIYFQGNSAPDKSGLPSDRFSAERTGGSVSTLTIQRTQQEDSAVYLCASSPLGLVGGELFFGEGSRLTVL.

The V and J genes are TRBV7-9 and TRBJ2-1, with 9 bases fitting TRBD1. This CDR3 region has 15 residues. Germline-derived CDR1 and CDR2 are SEHNR and FQNEAQ (reference sequence). Trimming removed 5 bases from V and 4 bases from J; junction bases left unmatched: 6. CDR3 DNA: TGTGCCAGCAGCCGGGGACAGGGAGAGTACAATGAGCAGTTCTTC. Amino acid sequence: CASSRGQGEYNEQFF.

This clonotype was seen more than once but under ten times. The chain has TRBV3-1 and TRBJ2-5; TRBD2 aligns across 9 bases. The germline V gene encodes CDR1 LGHDT and CDR2 YNNKEL (reference sequence). This CDR3 spans 15 amino acids. V shed 0 bases, J shed 5 bases, and the junction held 4 bases outside the gene matches. CDR3 region: CASSQDTSGWETQYF. The DNA of the CDR3 is TGTGCCAGCAGCCAAGATACTAGCGGGTGGGAGACCCAGTACTTC.

The V and J genes are TRBV28 and TRBJ1-1; maybe TRBD1 (5 bases). The CDR3 length is 15 residues. Germline V gene data show CDR1 as MDHEN and CDR2 as SYDVKM. V lost 4 bases and J lost 1, with 13 bases in between. The CDR3 reads CASSSPGTENTEAFF. The CDR3 nucleotides are TGTGCCAGCAGTTCGCCCGGGACCGAGAACACTGAAGCTTTCTTT. Supplemented by reference TRBV28 and TRBJ1-1, the full variable domain reads DVKVTQSSRYLVKRTGEKVFLECVQDMDHENMFWYRQDPGLGLRLIYFSYDVKMKEKGDIPEGYSVSREKKERFSLILESASTNQTSMYLCASSSPGTENTEAFFGQGTRLTVV.

The table lists this clonotype with a few counts. CDR3 sequence reads: CASSAGQGAVQPQHF. DNA of the CDR3: TGTGCCAGCTCAGCCGGACAGGGGGCGGTTCAGCCCCAGCATTTT. The V gene is TRBV18, the J gene TRBJ1-5; 11 bases line up with TRBD1. Per the germline V gene, CDR1 is KGHSH and CDR2 is LQKENI. Trimming took 5 bases from V and 6 from J; bases not matched to a gene: 6. This CDR3 spans 15 amino acids.

This chain uses TRBV7-2 with TRBJ2-7; D is unclear. There are 14 residues in the CDR3. Trimming cost V 1 base and J 5 bases, with 12 bases left between them. CDR1 SGHTA and CDR2 FQGNSA come from the germline V gene. CDR3 DNA sequence: TGTGCCAGCAGCTTAGTAGGGTCGAGCGACGAGCAGTACTTC. This sequence encodes CASSLVGSSDEQYF.

The chain has TRBV4-3 and TRBJ2-7; possible D gene TRBD1, 5 bases. V was cut by 0 bases and J by 3 bases, with 9 bases left in between. The CDR3 is made up of 14 amino acids. CDR1 LGHNA and CDR2 YSLEER come from the germline V gene. The CDR3 loop is CASSQETDFYEQYF. The DNA for the CDR3 is TGCGCCAGCAGCCAAGAGACAGATTTCTACGAGCAGTACTTC.